The clone carrying this TCR beta chain occurred a few times. Its antigen remains unidentified. This sample is part of a study of T cells after yellow fever vaccination. Production of TCR cDNA was by 5'RACE template switching, which also added a universal primer site and UMIs. TCRdb re-called the 5' RACE reads through MiXCR, storing one row per CDR3 protein. The sample has about 360,000 distinct CDR3 sequences, about 6% seen once. Points from the study as a whole: Few clonotypes appeared in both CD4 and CD8 compartments.

The V and J ends lost 5 bases and 1 base respectively, with 15 bases between them. This CDR3 comprises 15 residues. Germline V CDR1 and CDR2: DFQATT, SNEGSKA (reference sequence). This specimen consisted of PBMCs, obtained 5 days after the yellow fever booster vaccination. The receptor was derived from a man under 40 who received the YFV17D yellow fever vaccine. This rearrangement joins TRBV20-1 to TRBJ2-1; D is unresolved. This CDR3 reads CSAPKTGLSYNEQFF. As DNA, the CDR3 is TGCAGTGCTCCCAAGACTGGGCTTTCCTACAATGAGCAGTTCTTC.